This T cell receptor (beta chain) was identified during a study of shared clonotypes between healthy human individuals. Assay used: immunoSEQ multiplex PCR; TCRdb lists only in-frame clones, some missing. The sample holds 2 million to 2.5 million clones, 85% to 95% seen once. This CDR3 contains 15 residues. Germline V CDR1 and CDR2: SEHNR, FQNEAQ (reference sequence). The J segment lost 7 bases and the V segment lost 2 bases, leaving 6 bases of the junction unmatched. The authors divided CD4+ cells into CD45RA+ naive and CD45RA-negative memory subsets. The sequencing sample was made of naive CD4+ T cells from PBMCs. The subset denotes: CD45RA+ positively selected. The receptor was isolated from a man between 18 and 29 years old in good health. Some clones in this sample may be carry-over from other donors' samples. The chain employs TRBV7-9 and TRBJ1-2, with TRBD1 matching over 11 bases. CDR3 loop: CASSLPRTGGFGYTF. The CDR3 nucleotides are TGTGCCAGCAGCTTACCACGGACAGGGGGCTTTGGCTACACCTTC.